This TCR beta chain was captured by sequencing in a study of blood T cells in healthy people across ages. General observations from the study: Per-million-T-cell TCR beta diversity fell roughly linearly with age. It was held that diversity estimates obtained from one million T cells represented underestimates. Naive T cell percentage showed a strong correlation with the diversity of TCR beta.

The CDR3 runs to 15 residues. The trim removed 0 bases at V and 3 bases at J, leaving 3 bases unmatched. From germline, CDR1 is MNHNY and CDR2 SVGAGI (reference sequence). It was with a sample-barcoded 5' primer and a J-beta primer mix that a second PCR of about 6 to 12 cycles was run. The yield of each sample was at least 3 million CDR3-containing paired-end reads. TCRdb re-derived calls from the 5' RACE reads in MiXCR, one entry per CDR3 protein. The sample lists about 1.6 million distinct CDR3 sequences, roughly 32% occurring once. About this clonotype: Its antigen is not identified.

The receptor was isolated from a woman aged 30 to 39 in good health. The sample was blood. J is TRBJ2-7 and V is TRBV6-6, with TRBD1 matching 9 bases. Here the CDR3 reads CASSYSDRGGYEQYF. CDR3 nucleotide sequence: TGTGCCAGCAGTTACTCGGACAGGGGTGGCTACGAGCAGTACTTC.